This is a list of T cell receptor beta chains from one sample in a study of cytomegalovirus exposure and HLA in healthy donors. Generated by immunoSEQ multiplex PCR, the TCRdb table keeps only in-frame clones and is missing some. The sample comprises about 170,000 clones, 70% to 90% of which are singletons, and just over 2.5% rests with the top ten. Sequences were obtained from PBMCs. Receptors were obtained from a man aged 25 to 45 in good health and CMV-seropositive. CDR3s include the opening cysteine and the closing phenylalanine or tryptophan. Fields, in order: D gene, J gene, CDR3 length, clone size, V gene, CDR3 protein, CDR3 DNA. D genes are given only for firm matches. Clone sizes are given selectively: once, few, many, or a class where the clone is expanded.

d_call: TRBD2
j_call: TRBJ2-5
cdr3_length: 16
clone_size: once
v_call: TRBV6-5
cdr3_aa: CASSYLMAGVRETQYF
cdr3_nt: TGTGCCAGCAGTTACTTGATGGCGGGAGTAAGGGAGACCCAGTACTTC

d_call: .
j_call: TRBJ1-1
cdr3_length: 14
clone_size: .
v_call: TRBV11-3
cdr3_aa: CASSSLRVNTEAFF
cdr3_nt: TGTGCCAGCAGCTCACTGCGGGTTAACACTGAAGCTTTCTTT

d_call: TRBD1
j_call: TRBJ2-2
cdr3_length: 14
clone_size: .
v_call: TRBV12-5
cdr3_aa: CASGEQGATGELFF
cdr3_nt: TGTGCTAGTGGTGAACAGGGGGCCACCGGGGAGCTGTTTTTT

d_call: TRBD1
j_call: TRBJ2-2
cdr3_length: 15
clone_size: .
v_call: TRBV6-5
cdr3_aa: CASSSDRGNTGELFF
cdr3_nt: TGTGCCAGCAGTTCGGACAGGGGGAACACCGGGGAGCTGTTTTTT

d_call: .
j_call: TRBJ1-4
cdr3_length: 16
clone_size: .
v_call: TRBV9
cdr3_aa: CASSQGHLNLNEKLFF
cdr3_nt: TGTGCCAGCAGCCAGGGACACCTGAACCTTAATGAAAAACTGTTTTTT

d_call: TRBD1
j_call: TRBJ2-5
cdr3_length: 14
clone_size: .
v_call: TRBV7-2
cdr3_aa: CASSQDRGGETQYF
cdr3_nt: TGTGCCAGCAGCCAGGACAGGGGAGGGGAGACCCAGTACTTC

d_call: TRBD2
j_call: TRBJ2-1
cdr3_length: 15
clone_size: .
v_call: TRBV5-4
cdr3_aa: CASSSRLAGNNEQFF
cdr3_nt: TGTGCCAGCAGCTCTAGACTAGCGGGAAATAATGAGCAGTTCTTC

d_call: .
j_call: TRBJ1-5
cdr3_length: 15
clone_size: .
v_call: TRBV6-5
cdr3_aa: CASSPGRVRNQPQHF
cdr3_nt: TGTGCCAGCAGCCCTGGGAGGGTTCGGAATCAGCCCCAGCATTTT

d_call: TRBD1
j_call: TRBJ2-7
cdr3_length: 15
clone_size: .
v_call: TRBV7-2
cdr3_aa: CASSLETGGLNEQYF
cdr3_nt: TGTGCCAGCAGCTTAGAGACAGGGGGCCTCAACGAGCAGTACTTC

d_call: .
j_call: TRBJ1-4
cdr3_length: 16
clone_size: few
v_call: TRBV5-6
cdr3_aa: CASSSNEGFLGEKLFF
cdr3_nt: TGTGCCAGCAGCTCGAATGAGGGATTCTTAGGTGAAAAACTGTTTTTT

d_call: TRBD2
j_call: TRBJ2-5
cdr3_length: 19
clone_size: .
v_call: TRBV7-6
cdr3_aa: CASSLAPLLAGGQQETQYF
cdr3_nt: TGTGCCAGCAGCTTAGCCCCCTTACTAGCGGGAGGCCAACAAGAGACCCAGTACTTC

d_call: TRBD1
j_call: TRBJ2-7
cdr3_length: 14
clone_size: .
v_call: TRBV4-1
cdr3_aa: CASSHPGTGPEQYF
cdr3_nt: TGCGCCAGCAGCCACCCCGGGACAGGGCCCGAGCAGTACTTC

d_call: TRBD1
j_call: TRBJ1-4
cdr3_length: 15
clone_size: once
v_call: TRBV27
cdr3_aa: CASSLRQGINEKLFF
cdr3_nt: TGTGCCAGCAGTCTCCGACAGGGTATCAATGAAAAACTGTTTTTT

d_call: .
j_call: TRBJ2-7
cdr3_length: 15
clone_size: .
v_call: TRBV5-6
cdr3_aa: CASSSHRGGFYEQYF
cdr3_nt: TGTGCCAGCAGCTCCCACCGTGGAGGGTTCTACGAGCAGTACTTC